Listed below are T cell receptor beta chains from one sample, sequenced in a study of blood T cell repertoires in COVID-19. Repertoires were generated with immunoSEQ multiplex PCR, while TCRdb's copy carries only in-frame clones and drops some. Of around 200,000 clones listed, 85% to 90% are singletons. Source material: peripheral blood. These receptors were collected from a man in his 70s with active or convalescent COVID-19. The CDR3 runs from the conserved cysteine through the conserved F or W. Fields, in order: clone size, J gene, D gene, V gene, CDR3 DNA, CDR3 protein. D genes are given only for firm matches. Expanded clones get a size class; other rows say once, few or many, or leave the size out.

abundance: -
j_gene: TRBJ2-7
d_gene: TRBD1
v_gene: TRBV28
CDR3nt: TGTGCCAGCAGTTCAACGGGACAGGCCATCTACGAGCAGTACTTC
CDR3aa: CASSSTGQAIYEQYF

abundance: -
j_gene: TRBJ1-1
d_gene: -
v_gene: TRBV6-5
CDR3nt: TGTGCCAGCAGCGCACAGAGTTCGAACACTGAAGCTTTCTTT
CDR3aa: CASSAQSSNTEAFF

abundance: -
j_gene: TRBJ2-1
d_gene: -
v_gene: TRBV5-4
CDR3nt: TGTGCCAGCAGCTTGGATGGCAGGGGGGTCTACAATGAGCAGTTCTTC
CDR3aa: CASSLDGRGVYNEQFF

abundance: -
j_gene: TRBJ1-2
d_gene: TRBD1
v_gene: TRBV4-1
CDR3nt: TGCGCCAGCAGCCAAGATCCCGACAGGGGCTATGGCTACACCTTC
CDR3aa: CASSQDPDRGYGYTF

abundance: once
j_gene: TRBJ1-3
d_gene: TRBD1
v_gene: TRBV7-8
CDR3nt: TGTGCCAGCAGCCCCAGGGGGCAAGGAAACACCATATATTTT
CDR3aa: CASSPRGQGNTIYF

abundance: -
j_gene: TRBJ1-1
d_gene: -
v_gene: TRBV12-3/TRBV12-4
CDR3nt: TGTGCCAGCAGTTTTCAGGGGAACACTGAAGCTTTCTTT
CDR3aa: CASSFQGNTEAFF

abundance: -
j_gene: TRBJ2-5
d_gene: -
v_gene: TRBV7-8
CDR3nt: TGTGCCAGCAGCTTAAATGGAGCGAGAGGGATGACCCAGTACTTC
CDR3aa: CASSLNGARGMTQYF

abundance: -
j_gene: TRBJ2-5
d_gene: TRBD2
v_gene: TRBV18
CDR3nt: TGTGCCAGCTCCCAAACTAGCGGCCAAGAGACCCAGTACTTC
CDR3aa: CASSQTSGQETQYF

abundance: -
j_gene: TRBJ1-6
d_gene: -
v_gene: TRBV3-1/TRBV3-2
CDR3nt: TGTGCCAGCAGCCGGAACAGGGTCACCTATAATTCACCCCTCCACTTT
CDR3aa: CASSRNRVTYNSPLHF

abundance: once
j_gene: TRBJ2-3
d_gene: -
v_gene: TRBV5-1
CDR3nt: TGCGCCAGCAGCTTGGAATGGCAGATTACAGATACGCAGTATTTT
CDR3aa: CASSLEWQITDTQYF

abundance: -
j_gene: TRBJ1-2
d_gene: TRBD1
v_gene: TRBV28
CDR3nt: TGTGCCAGCAGTTCGCCGGGACAGGGGGCCGGTTATGGCTACACCTTC
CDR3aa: CASSSPGQGAGYGYTF

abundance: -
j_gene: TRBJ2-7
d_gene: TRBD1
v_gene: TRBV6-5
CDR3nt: TGTGCCAGCAGGGGGGACAGTGCCCTTTACGAGCAGTACTTC
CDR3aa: CASRGDSALYEQYF

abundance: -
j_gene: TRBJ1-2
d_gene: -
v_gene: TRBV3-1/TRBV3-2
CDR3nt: TGTGCCAGCAGCCAAGGGCCAGGTGGCTACACCTTC
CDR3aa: CASSQGPGGYTF

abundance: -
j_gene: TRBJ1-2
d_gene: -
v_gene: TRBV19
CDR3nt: TGTGCCAGTAGTATCTCCATGAGGGTCTATGGCTACACCTTC
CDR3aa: CASSISMRVYGYTF

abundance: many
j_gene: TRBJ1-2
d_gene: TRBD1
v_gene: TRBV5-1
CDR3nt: TGCGCCAGCAGCTTCGGGACAGGAGGCGATGGCTACACCTTC
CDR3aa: CASSFGTGGDGYTF

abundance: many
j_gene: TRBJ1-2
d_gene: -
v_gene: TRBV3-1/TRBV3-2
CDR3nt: TGTGCCAGCAGCCAAGTAAACTATGGCTACACCTTC
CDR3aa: CASSQVNYGYTF

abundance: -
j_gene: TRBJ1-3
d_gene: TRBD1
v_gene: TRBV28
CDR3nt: TGTGCCTCGAGACAGGGGATCGGGTCCCAAAGAAACACCATATATTTT
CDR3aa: CASRQGIGSQRNTIYF

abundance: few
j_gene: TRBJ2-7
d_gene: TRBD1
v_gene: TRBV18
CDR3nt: TGTGCCAGCTCACCACTCCAGGGGGCCGAGCAGTACTTC
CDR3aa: CASSPLQGAEQYF

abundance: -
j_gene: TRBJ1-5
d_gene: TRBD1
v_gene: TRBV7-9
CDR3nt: TGTGCCAGCAGCCCCAGGGGGCCCCCCAATCAGCCCCAGCATTTT
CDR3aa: CASSPRGPPNQPQHF

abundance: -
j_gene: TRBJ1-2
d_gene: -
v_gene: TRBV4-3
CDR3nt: TGCGCCAGCAGCCAAGACCCGCCGGACAGTCGATATGGCTACACCTTC
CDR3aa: CASSQDPPDSRYGYTF

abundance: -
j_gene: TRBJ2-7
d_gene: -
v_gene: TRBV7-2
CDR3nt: TGTGCCAGCAGCCCCACGGGGTACGAGCAGTACTTC
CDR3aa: CASSPTGYEQYF

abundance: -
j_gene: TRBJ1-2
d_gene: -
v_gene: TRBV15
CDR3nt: TGTGCCACCAGCAGAGATTCGGCCATAAATCAGGGAAGAAGTGGCTACACCTTC
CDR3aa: CATSRDSAINQGRSGYTF

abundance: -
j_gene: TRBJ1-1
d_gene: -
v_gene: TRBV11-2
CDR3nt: TGTGCCAGCAGCCTAAGGGGTTTGGCTTTCTTT
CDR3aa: CASSLRGLAFF

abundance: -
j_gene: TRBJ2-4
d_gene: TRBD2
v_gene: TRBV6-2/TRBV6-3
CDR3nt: TGTGCCAGCAGCTCCGGGACTACCAAAAACATTCAGTACTTC
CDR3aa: CASSSGTTKNIQYF

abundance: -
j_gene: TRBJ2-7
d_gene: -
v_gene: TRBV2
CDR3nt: TGTGCCAGCAGTGGCCAACTCTCCTACGAGCAGTACTTC
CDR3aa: CASSGQLSYEQYF

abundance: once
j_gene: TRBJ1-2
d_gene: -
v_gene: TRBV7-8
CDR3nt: TGTGCCAGCAGCTTAGCTGGGGAGCTACTCTATGGCTACACCTTC
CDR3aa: CASSLAGELLYGYTF

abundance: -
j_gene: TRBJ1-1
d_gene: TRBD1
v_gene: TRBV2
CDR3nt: TGTGCCAGCATTCGACAGGGGGTTCGGGCCACTGAAGCTTTCTTT
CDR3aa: CASIRQGVRATEAFF

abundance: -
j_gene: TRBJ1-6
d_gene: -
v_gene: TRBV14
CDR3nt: TGTGCCAGCAGCCCCGCGGGGGCGGGGCATTCACCCCTCCACTTT
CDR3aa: CASSPAGAGHSPLHF

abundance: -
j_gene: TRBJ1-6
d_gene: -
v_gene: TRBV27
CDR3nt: TGTGCCAGCAGTTTACGAACAGGGTCCAGGGTCAATTCACCCCTCCACTTT
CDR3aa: CASSLRTGSRVNSPLHF

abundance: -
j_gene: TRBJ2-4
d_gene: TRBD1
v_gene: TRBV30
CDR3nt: TGTGCCTGGAGTGGGGACAGACCTAAGGGCATTCAGTACTTC
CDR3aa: CAWSGDRPKGIQYF

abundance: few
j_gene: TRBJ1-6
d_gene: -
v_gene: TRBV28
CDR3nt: TGTGCCAGCACGGAGGGACCGACCCTCTCCTATAATTCACCCCTCCACTTT
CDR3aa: CASTEGPTLSYNSPLHF

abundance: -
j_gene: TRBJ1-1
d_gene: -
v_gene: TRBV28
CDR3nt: TGTGCCAGCAGTTCCGGGGGTGGCCGGGGGAACACTGAAGCTTTCTTT
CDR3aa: CASSSGGGRGNTEAFF

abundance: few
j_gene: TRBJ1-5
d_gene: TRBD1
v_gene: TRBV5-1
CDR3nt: TGCGCCAGCAGCTTGGGGCAGGGGGCCGGGCAGCCCCAGCATTTT
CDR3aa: CASSLGQGAGQPQHF

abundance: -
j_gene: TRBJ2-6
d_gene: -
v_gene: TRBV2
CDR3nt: TGTGCCAGCAGTGGTGCGCAAACCTCTGGGGCCAACGTCCTGACTTTC
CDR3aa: CASSGAQTSGANVLTF

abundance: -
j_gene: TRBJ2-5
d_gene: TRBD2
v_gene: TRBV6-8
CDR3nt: TGTGCCAGCAGTTATGGGCTAGCGGGAGTCCTACAAGAGACCCAGTACTTC
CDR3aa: CASSYGLAGVLQETQYF

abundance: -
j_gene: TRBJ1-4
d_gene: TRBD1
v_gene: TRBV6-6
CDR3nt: TGTGCCAGCAGACACACAGGGGTAACTAATGAAAAACTGTTTTTT
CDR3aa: CASRHTGVTNEKLFF

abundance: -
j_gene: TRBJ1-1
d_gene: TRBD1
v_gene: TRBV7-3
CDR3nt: TGTGCCAGCAGCTTAACGGGCTGGGGAGAACAGGGGGCTAAAGCTTTCTTT
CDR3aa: CASSLTGWGEQGAKAFF

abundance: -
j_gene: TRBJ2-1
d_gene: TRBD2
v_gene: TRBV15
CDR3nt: TGTGCCACCAGCAGAGGTGAGCGGGGGGGTTTCGATGAGCAGTTCTTC
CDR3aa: CATSRGERGGFDEQFF